Shown below are 5 T cell receptor beta chains from a single sample sequenced in a study of T-cell memory formation after mild COVID-19. MiXCR was run by TCRdb on the 5' RACE reads, yielding one entry per CDR3 protein. The table shows approximately 210,000 distinct CDR3 sequences, with 15% to 20% occurring only once. Material: PBMCs or a T cell subset sorted from them (not recorded which). Every receptor here comes from an adult woman who had mild COVID-19 (a few samples of this study predate the infection). Cell type and time point are not known.

This clonotype was seen at least ten times. This chain joins TRBV4-3 and TRBJ2-1; TRBD2 aligns across 7 bases. Germline CDR1 LGHNA, CDR2 YSLEER. V dropped 3 bases and J dropped 8; count of bases not matched to a gene: 10. The CDR3 spans 15 residues. The CDR3 protein is CASSQRAGMLDEQFF. DNA for the CDR3: TGCGCCAGCAGCCAGAGAGCGGGAATGTTGGATGAGCAGTTCTTC.

The rearrangement joins TRBV14 to TRBJ2-3; tentative D call: TRBD1 (7 bases). CDR1 is SGHDN and CDR2 is FVKESK in the germline V gene. The length of the CDR3 is 15 residues. V gave up 0 bases and J gave up 3 bases, with 10 bases separating them. The DNA for the CDR3 is TGTGCCAGCAGCCAAGAGGCAGGGGGGACAGATACGCAGTATTTT. This codes for CASSQEAGGTDTQYF.

This clonotype was picked up a small number of times. The chain links TRBV7-6 to TRBJ2-6; D is unclear. CDR3 size: 18 residues. Germline lookup yields CDR1 SGHVS and CDR2 FNYEAQ. V was shortened by 1 base and J by 2 bases, with 15 bases between the two germline ends. CDR3 nucleotide sequence: TGTGCCAGCAGCTTAGAGGTGCCGAAACCCACTGGGGCCAACGTCCTGACTTTC. This gives the protein CASSLEVPKPTGANVLTF.

This clonotype was counted ten times or more. The CDR3 loop reads CASSQEWGQGSYTF. In DNA form, the CDR3 reads TGTGCCAGCAGCCAAGAGTGGGGACAGGGAAGCTACACCTTC. The chain has TRBV4-2 and TRBJ1-2; 9 bases are a match to TRBD1. V dropped 0 bases and J dropped 9; count of bases not matched to a gene: 5. The CDR3 runs 14 residues. Germline V gene lookup returns CDR1 LGHNA and CDR2 YNFKEQ.

This sequence joins TRBV29-1 and TRBJ2-1, with TRBD2 matching over 10 bases. The CDR3 totals 16 residues. V shed 4 bases, J shed 7 bases, and the junction held 13 bases outside the gene matches. Germline CDR1 and CDR2: SQVTM and ANQGSEA. The CDR3 protein is CSVVRSGRVTGNEQFF. The CDR3 nucleotides are TGCAGCGTTGTGAGGAGCGGGAGGGTAACTGGGAATGAGCAGTTCTTC.